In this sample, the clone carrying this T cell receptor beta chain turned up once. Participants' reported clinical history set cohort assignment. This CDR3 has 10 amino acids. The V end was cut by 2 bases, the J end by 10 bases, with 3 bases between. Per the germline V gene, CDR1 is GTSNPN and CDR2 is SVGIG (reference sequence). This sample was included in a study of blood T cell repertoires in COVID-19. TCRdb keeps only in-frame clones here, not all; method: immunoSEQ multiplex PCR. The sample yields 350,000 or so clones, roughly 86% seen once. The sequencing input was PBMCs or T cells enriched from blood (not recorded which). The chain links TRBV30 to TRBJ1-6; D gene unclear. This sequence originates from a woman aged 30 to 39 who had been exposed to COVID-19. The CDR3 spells CAWSPSPLHF. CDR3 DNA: TGTGCCTGGAGTCCATCACCCCTCCACTTT.